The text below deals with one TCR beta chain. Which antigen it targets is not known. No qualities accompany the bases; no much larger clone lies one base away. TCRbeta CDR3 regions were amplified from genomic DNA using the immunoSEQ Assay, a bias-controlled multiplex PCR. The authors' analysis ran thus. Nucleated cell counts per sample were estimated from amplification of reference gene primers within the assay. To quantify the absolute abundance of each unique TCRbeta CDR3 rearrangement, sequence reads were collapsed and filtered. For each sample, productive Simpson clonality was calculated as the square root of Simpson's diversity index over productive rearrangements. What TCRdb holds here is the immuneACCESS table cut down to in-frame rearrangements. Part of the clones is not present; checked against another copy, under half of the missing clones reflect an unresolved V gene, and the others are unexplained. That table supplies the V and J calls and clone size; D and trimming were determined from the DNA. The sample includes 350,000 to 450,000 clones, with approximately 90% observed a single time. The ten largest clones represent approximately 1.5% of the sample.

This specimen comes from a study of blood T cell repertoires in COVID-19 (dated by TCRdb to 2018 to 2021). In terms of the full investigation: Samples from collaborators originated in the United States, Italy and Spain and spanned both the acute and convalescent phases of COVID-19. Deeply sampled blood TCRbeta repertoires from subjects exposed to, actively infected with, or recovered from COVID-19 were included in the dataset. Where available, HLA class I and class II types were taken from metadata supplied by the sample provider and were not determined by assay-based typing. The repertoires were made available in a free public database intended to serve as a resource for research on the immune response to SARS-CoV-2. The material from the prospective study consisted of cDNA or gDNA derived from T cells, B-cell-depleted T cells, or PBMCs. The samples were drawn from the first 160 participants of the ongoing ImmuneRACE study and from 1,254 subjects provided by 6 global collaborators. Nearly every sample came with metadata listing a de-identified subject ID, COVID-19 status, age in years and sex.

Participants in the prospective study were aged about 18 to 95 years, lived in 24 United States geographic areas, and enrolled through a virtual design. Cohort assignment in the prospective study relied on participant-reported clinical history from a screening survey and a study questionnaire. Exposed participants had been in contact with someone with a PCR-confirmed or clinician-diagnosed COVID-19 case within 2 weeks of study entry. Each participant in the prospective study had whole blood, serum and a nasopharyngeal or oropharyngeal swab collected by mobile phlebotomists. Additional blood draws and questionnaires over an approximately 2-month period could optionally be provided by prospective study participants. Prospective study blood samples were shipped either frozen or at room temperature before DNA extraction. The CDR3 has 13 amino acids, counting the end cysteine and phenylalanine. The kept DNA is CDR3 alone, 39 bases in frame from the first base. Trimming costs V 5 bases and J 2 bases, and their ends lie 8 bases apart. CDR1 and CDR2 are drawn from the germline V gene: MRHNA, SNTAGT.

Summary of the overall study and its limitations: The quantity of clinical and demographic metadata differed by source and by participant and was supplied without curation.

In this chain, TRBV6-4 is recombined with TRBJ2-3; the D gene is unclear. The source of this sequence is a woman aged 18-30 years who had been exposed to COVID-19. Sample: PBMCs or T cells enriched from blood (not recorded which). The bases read TGTGCCAGCAGTCCCCGTCCCACAGATACGCAGTATTTT. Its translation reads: CASSPRPTDTQYF.